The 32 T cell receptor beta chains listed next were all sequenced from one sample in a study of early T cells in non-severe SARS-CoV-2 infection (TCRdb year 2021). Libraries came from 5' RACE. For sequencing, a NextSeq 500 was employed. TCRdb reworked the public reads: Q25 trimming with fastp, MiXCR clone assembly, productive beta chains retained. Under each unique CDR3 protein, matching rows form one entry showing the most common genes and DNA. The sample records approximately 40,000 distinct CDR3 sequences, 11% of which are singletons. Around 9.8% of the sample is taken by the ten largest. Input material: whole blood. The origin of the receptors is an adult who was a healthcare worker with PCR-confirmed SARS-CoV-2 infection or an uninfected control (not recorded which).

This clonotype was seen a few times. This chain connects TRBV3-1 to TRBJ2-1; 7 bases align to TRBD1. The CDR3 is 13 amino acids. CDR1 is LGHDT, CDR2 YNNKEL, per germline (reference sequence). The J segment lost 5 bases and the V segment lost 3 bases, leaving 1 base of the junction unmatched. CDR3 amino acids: CASSQQGDNEQFF. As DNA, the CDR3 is TGTGCCAGCAGCCAGCAGGGGGACAATGAGCAGTTCTTC.

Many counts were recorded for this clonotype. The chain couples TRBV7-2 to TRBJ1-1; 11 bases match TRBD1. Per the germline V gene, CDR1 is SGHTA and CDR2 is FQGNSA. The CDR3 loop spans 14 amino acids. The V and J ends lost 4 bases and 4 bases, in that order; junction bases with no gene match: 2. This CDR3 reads CASSWDRGGTEAFF. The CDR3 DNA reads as TGTGCCAGCAGCTGGGACAGGGGGGGCACTGAAGCTTTCTTT.

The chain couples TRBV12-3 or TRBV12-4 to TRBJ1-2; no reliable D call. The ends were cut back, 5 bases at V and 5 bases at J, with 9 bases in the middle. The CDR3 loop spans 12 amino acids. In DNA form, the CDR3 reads TGTGCCAGCAGTATTGGACTTTATGGCTACACCTTC. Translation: CASSIGLYGYTF.

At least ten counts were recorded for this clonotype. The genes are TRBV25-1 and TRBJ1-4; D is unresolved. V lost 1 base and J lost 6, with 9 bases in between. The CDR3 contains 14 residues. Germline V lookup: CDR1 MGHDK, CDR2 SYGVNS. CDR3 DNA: TGTGCCAGCAGTGAATTGGATATTGATGAAAAACTGTTTTTT. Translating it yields CASSELDIDEKLFF. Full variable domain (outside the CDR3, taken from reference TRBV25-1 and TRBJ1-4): EADIYQTPRYLVIGTGKKITLECSQTMGHDKMYWYQQDPGMELHLIHYSYGVNSTEKGDLSSESTVSRIRTEHFPLTLESARPSHTSQYLCASSELDIDEKLFFGSGTQLSVL.

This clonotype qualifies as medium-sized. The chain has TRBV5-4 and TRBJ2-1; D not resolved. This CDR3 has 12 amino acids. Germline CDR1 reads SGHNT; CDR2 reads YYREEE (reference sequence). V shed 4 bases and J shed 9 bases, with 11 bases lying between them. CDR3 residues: CASSPPAREQFF. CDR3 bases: TGTGCCAGCAGCCCCCCAGCGCGTGAGCAGTTCTTC. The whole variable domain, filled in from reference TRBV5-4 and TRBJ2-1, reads ETGVTQSPTHLIKTRGQQVTLRCSSQSGHNTVSWYQQALGQGPQFIFQYYREEENGRGNFPPRFSGLQFPNYSSELNVNALELDDSALYLCASSPPAREQFFGPGTRLTVL.

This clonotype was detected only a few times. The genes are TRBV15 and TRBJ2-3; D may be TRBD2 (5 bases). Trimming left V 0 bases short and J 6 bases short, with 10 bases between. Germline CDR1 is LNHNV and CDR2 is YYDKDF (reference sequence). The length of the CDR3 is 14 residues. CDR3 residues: CATSRDPRTDTQYF. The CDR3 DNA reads TGTGCCACCAGCAGAGATCCTAGGACTGATACGCAGTATTTT.

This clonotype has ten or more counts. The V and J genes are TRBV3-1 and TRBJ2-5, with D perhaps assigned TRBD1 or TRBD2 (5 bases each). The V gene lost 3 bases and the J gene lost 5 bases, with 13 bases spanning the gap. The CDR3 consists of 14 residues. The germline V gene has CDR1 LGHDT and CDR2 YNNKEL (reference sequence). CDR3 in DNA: TGTGCCAGCAGCCAGAACAGGCGCGGGGAGACCCAGTACTTC. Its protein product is CASSQNRRGETQYF.

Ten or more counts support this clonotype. CDR3 amino acids: CASSPSQLNTEAFF. CDR3 coding DNA: TGTGCCAGCAGCCCCTCTCAGCTGAACACTGAAGCTTTCTTT. The chain combines TRBV2 with TRBJ1-1; D is unresolved. The CDR3 totals 14 residues. V was trimmed by 6 bases and J by 0 bases, leaving 11 bases between them. Germline V gene data show CDR1 as SNHLY and CDR2 as FYNNEI.

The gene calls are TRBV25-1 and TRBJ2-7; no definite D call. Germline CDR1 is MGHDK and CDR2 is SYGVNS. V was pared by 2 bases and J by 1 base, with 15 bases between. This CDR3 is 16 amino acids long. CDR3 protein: CASSEMGHGKSYEQYF. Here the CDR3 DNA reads TGTGCCAGCAGTGAAATGGGCCACGGCAAGTCCTACGAGCAGTACTTC.

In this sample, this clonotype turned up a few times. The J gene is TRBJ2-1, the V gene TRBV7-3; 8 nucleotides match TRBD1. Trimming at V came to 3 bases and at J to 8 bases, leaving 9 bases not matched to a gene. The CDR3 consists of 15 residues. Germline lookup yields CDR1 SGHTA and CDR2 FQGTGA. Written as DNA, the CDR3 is TGTGCCAGCAGCTTTGTGCAGGGGGCGCGGGATGAGCAGTTCTTC. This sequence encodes CASSFVQGARDEQFF.

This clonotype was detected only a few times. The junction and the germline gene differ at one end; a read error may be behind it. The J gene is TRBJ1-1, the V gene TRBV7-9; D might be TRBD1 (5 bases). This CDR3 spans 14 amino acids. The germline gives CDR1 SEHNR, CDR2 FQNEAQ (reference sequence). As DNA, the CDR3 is TGTGCAAGCATAAGGGGCGGAATGAACACTGAAGCTTTCTTT. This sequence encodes CASIRGGMNTEAFF. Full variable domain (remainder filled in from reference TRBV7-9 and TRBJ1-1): DTGVSQNPRHKITKRGQNVTFRCDPISEHNRLYWYRQTLGQGPEFLTYFQNEAQLEKSRLLSDRFSAERPKGSFSTLEIQRTEQGDSAMYLCASIRGGMNTEAFFGQGTRLTVV.

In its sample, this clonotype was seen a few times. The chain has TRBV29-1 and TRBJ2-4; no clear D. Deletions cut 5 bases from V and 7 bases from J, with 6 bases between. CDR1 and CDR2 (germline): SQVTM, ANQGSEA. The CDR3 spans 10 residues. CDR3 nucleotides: TGCAGCGTTCTAGAGAACATTCAGTACTTC. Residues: CSVLENIQYF.

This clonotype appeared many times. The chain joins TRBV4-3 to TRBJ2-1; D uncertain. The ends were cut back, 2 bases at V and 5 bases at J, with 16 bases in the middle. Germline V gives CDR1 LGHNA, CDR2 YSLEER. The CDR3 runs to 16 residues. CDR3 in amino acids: CASSQSRNGLNNEQFF. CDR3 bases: TGCGCCAGCAGCCAATCCCGAAACGGGTTGAACAATGAGCAGTTCTTC.

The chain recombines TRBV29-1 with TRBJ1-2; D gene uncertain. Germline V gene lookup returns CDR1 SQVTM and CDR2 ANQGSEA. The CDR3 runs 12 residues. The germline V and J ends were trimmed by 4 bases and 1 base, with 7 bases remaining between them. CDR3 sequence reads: CSVVENNYGYTF. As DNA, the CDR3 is TGCAGCGTTGTTGAGAATAACTATGGCTACACCTTC.

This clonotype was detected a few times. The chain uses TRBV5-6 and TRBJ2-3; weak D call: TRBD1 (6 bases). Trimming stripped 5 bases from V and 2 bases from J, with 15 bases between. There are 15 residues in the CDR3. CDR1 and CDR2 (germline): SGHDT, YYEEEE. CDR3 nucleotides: TGTGCCAGCAGTATCGAGGCAGGGGTCACAGATACGCAGTATTTT. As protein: CASSIEAGVTDTQYF.

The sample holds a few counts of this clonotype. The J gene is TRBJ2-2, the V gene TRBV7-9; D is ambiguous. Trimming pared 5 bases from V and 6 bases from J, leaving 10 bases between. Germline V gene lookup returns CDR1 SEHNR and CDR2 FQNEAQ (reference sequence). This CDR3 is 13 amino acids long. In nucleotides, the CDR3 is TGTGCCAGCAGCCCATCTCGGTCCGGGGAGCTGTTTTTT. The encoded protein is CASSPSRSGELFF.

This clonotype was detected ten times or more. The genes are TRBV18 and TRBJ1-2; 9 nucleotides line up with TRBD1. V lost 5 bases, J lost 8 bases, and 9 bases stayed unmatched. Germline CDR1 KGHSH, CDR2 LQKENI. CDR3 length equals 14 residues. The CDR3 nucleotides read TGTGCCAGCTCAGAATCCGGGACAGGGTACGGCTACACCTTC. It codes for CASSESGTGYGYTF.

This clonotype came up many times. The CDR3 here is CASRRTASSYEQYF. Written as DNA, the CDR3 is TGTGCCAGCCGCCGGACAGCTAGCTCCTACGAGCAGTACTTC. This sequence joins TRBV6-2 or TRBV6-3 and TRBJ2-7; a weak D match, TRBD1 (6 bases). V gave up 8 bases and J gave up 0 bases, with 14 bases separating them. This CDR3 contains 14 residues. CDR1 MNHEY and CDR2 SVGEGT come from the germline V gene.

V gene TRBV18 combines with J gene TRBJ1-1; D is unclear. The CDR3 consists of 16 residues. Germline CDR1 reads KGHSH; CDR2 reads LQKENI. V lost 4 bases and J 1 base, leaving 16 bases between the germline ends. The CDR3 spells CASSQRAPEGNTEAFF. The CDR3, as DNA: TGTGCCAGCTCACAGAGGGCCCCCGAGGGGAACACTGAAGCTTTCTTT.

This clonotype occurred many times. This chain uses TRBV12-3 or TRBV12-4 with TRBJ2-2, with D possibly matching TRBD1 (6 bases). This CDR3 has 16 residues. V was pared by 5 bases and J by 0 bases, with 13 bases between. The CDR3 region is CASSPGVSPNTGELFF. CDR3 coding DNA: TGTGCCAGCAGTCCAGGGGTTTCTCCGAACACCGGGGAGCTGTTTTTT.

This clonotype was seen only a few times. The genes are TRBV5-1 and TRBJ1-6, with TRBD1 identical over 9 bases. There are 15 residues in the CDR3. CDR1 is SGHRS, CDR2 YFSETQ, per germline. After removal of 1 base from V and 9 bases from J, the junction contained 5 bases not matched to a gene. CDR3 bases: TGCGCCAGCAGCTTGCGGACAGGGGATGCTTCACCCCTCCACTTT. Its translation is CASSLRTGDASPLHF.

The CDR3 protein is CSASPGLAGTTDTQYF. The CDR3 DNA sequence: TGCAGTGCTAGCCCCGGACTAGCGGGGACCACAGATACGCAGTATTTT. The chain combines TRBV20-1 with TRBJ2-3; 12 positions agree with TRBD2. The length of the CDR3 is 16 residues. In germline, CDR1 is DFQATT, CDR2 SNEGSKA (reference sequence). J gave up 2 bases and V 3 bases, and 6 bases lay outside the gene matches.

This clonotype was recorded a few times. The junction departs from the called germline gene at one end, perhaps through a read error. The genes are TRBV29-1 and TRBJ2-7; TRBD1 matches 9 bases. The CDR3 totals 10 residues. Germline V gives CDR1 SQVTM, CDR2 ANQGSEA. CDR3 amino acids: CSADRDREDF. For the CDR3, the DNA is TGCAGCGCTGACCGGGACAGGGAGGACTTC.

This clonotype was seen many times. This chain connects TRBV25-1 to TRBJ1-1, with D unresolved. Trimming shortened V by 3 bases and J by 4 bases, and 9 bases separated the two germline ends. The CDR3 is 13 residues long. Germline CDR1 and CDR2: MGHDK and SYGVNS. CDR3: CASSDSAPTEAFF. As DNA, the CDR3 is TGTGCCAGCAGTGATTCCGCCCCCACTGAAGCTTTCTTT.

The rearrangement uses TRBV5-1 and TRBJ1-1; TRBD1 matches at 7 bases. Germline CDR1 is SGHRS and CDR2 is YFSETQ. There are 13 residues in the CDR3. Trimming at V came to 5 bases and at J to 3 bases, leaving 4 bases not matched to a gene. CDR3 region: CASRRQGDTEAFF. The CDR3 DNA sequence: TGCGCCAGCAGAAGACAGGGTGACACTGAAGCTTTCTTT.

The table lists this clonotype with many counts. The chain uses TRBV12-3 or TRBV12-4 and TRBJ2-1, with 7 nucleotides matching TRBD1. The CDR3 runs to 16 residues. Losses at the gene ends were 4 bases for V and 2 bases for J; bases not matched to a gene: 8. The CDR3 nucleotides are TGTGCCAGCAGTTCTAACAGGGGTAACCCCTACAATGAGCAGTTCTTC. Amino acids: CASSSNRGNPYNEQFF.

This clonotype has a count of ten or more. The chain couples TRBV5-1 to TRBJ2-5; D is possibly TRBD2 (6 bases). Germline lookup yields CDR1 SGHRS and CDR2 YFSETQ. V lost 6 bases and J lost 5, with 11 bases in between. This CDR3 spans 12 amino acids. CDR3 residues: CASIGSGETQYF. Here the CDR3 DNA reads TGCGCCAGCATCGGAAGCGGGGAGACCCAGTACTTC.

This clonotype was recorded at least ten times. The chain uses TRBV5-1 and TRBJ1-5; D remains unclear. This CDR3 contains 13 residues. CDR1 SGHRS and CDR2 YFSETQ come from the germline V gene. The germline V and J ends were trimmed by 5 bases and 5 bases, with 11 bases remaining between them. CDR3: CASSWVPYQPQHF. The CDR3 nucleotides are TGCGCCAGCAGTTGGGTCCCCTATCAGCCCCAGCATTTT.

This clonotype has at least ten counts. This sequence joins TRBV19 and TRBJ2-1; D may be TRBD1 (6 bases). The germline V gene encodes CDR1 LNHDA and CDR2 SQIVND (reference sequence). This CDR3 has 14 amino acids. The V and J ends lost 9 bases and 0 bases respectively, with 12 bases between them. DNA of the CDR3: TGTGCCAGCCACAGGGAGAGCTCCTACAATGAGCAGTTCTTC. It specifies CASHRESSYNEQFF.

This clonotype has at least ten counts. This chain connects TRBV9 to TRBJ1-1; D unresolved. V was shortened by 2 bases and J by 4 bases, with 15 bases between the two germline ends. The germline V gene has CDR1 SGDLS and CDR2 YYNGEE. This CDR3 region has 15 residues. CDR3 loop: CASSVGENPGTEAFF. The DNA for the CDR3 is TGTGCCAGCAGCGTGGGCGAGAACCCGGGCACTGAAGCTTTCTTT. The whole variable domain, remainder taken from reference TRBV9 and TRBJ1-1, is DSGVTQTPKHLITATGQRVTLRCSPRSGDLSVYWYQQSLDQGLQFLIQYYNGEERAKGNILERFSAQQFPDLHSELNLSSLELGDSALYFCASSVGENPGTEAFFGQGTRLTVV.

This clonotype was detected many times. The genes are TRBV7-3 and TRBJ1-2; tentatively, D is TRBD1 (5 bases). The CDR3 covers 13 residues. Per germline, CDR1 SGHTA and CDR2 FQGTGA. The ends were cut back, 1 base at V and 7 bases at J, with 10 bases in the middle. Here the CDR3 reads CASSLRGEVGYTF. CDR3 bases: TGTGCCAGCAGCTTAAGAGGGGAGGTTGGCTACACCTTC. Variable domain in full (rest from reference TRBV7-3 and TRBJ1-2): GAGVSQTPSNKVTEKGKYVELRCDPISGHTALYWYRQSLGQGPEFLIYFQGTGAADDSGLPNDRFFAVRPEGSVSTLKIQRTERGDSAVYLCASSLRGEVGYTFGSGTRLTVV.

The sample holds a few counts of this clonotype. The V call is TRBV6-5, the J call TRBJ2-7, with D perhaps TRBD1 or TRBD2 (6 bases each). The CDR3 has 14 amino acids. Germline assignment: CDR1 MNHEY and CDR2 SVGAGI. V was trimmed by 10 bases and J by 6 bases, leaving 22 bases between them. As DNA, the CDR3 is TGTGCCATCCGGGGGCCGCAGGGCAGCTCCGAGCAGTACTTC. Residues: CAIRGPQGSSEQYF.